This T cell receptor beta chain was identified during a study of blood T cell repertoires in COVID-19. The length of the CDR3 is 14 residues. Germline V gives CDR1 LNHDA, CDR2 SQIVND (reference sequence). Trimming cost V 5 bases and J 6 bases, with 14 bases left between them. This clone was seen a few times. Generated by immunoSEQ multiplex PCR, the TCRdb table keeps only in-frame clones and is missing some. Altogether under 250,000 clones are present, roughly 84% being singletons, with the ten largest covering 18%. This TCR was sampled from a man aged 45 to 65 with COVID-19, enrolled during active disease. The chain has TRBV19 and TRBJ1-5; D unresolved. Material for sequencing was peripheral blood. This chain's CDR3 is CASSPEIRSQPQHF. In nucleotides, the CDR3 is TGTGCCAGTAGTCCCGAGATTAGGAGTCAGCCCCAGCATTTT.